The 11 T cell receptor beta chains below were found in one sample sequenced in a study of blood T cell repertoires in COVID-19. Clones were read by immunoSEQ multiplex PCR, and TCRdb kept only the in-frame ones, dropping some. Found here are 12,000 to 15,000 clones, 88% of them singletons; the top ten hold around 8.5%. The sequencing sample was made of peripheral blood. The receptors were gathered from a human donor in a cohort sampled during active COVID-19.

The rearrangement joins TRBV3-1 (or the pseudogene TRBV3-2) to TRBJ2-7; TRBD2 might be the D (5 bases). Germline V CDR1 and CDR2: LGHDT, YNNKEL (reference sequence). Deletions cut 2 bases from V and 5 bases from J, with 19 bases between. CDR3 size: 16 residues. This chain's CDR3 is CASSQSSRGKSHEQYF. The DNA of the CDR3 is TGTGCCAGCAGCCAATCGTCCCGGGGAAAATCCCACGAGCAGTACTTC.

The gene calls are TRBV5-1 and TRBJ2-6; D is unresolved. This CDR3 is built from 13 residues. Between the trimmed V and J ends, which lost 5 bases and 4 bases, there was a span of 7 bases. Per the germline V gene, CDR1 is SGHRS and CDR2 is YFSETQ. The CDR3 protein is CASSGAGANVLTF. The CDR3 DNA reads as TGCGCCAGCAGTGGAGCCGGGGCCAACGTCCTGACTTTC.

By share, this clone ranks as medium-sized. The rearrangement joins TRBV14 to TRBJ2-7; weak D call: TRBD2 (6 bases). Germline V gene lookup returns CDR1 SGHDN and CDR2 FVKESK. V lost 6 bases to trimming and J lost 4 bases, with 19 bases between them. This CDR3 has 15 residues. CDR3: CASRPFGGSPYEQYF. The DNA of the CDR3 is TGTGCCAGCAGGCCCTTCGGAGGGTCTCCTTACGAGCAGTACTTC.

J is TRBJ2-7 and V is TRBV5-6; 8 bases are shared with TRBD1. This CDR3 is built from 15 residues. The germline CDR1 and CDR2 sequences are SGHDT and YYEEEE. After removal of 6 bases from V and 3 bases from J, the junction contained 11 bases not matched to a gene. The CDR3 DNA follows: TGTGCCAGCAACCTCTTCGCAGGGGGCGTCTACGAGCAGTACTTC. Translation: CASNLFAGGVYEQYF.

V gene TRBV18 combines with J gene TRBJ1-2, with 8 bases fitting TRBD1. The CDR3 is 15 residues long. The ends lost 1 base at V and 6 bases at J; junction bases unmatched: 7. Germline V CDR1 and CDR2: KGHSH, LQKENI. CDR3 loop: CASSPLDRGANGYTF. In nucleotides, the CDR3 is TGTGCCAGCTCACCACTAGACAGGGGCGCCAATGGCTACACCTTC. The full variable domain, completed using reference TRBV18 and TRBJ1-2, is NAGVMQNPRHLVRRRGQEARLRCSPMKGHSHVYWYRQLPEEGLKFMVYLQKENIIDESGMPKERFSAEFPKEGPSILRIQQVVRGDSAAYFCASSPLDRGANGYTFGSGTRLTVV.

This clone was seen a single time. The chain combines TRBV30 with TRBJ2-1; TRBD1 matches 10 bases. Germline trimming cut 4 bases from V and 2 bases from J; bases unmatched to any gene: 11. CDR1 GTSNPN and CDR2 SVGIG come from the germline V gene (reference sequence). The CDR3 runs 17 residues. The CDR3 DNA follows: TGTGCCTGGAAGGAGGGGAGAGGGACAGGGGCCTACAATGAGCAGTTCTTC. Translated: CAWKEGRGTGAYNEQFF.

In regard to this clone: A read error may account for a junction end that differs from germline. The chain has TRBV28 and TRBJ1-5, with D maybe TRBD1 (6 bases). Germline assignment: CDR1 MDHEN and CDR2 SYDVKM. The CDR3 totals 15 residues. The CDR3 region has the DNA TGTGCCAGCAGTTTGCCCGGGGGGCCCAATAAGCCCCAGCATTTT. Its protein is CASSLPGGPNKPQHF.

This rearrangement joins TRBV30 to TRBJ1-6; no clear D. The length of the CDR3 is 14 residues. Germline CDR1 and CDR2: GTSNPN and SVGIG (reference sequence). Trimming removed 2 bases at V and 10 bases at J, with 15 bases between. CDR3: CAWSREGFGSPLHF. The CDR3 DNA reads as TGTGCCTGGAGTCGGGAGGGTTTTGGCTCACCCCTCCACTTT.

DNA of the CDR3: TGCGCCAGCAGCATCCAGCCGGACTCATTATACGAGCAGTACTTC. Translating gives CASSIQPDSLYEQYF. The chain couples TRBV5-1 to TRBJ2-7, with a possible D match to TRBD2 (5 bases). This CDR3 spans 15 amino acids. Germline V CDR1 and CDR2: SGHRS, YFSETQ. The V gene lost 4 bases and the J gene lost 4 bases, with 18 bases spanning the gap.

This clone was detected once. V gene TRBV10-2 combines with J gene TRBJ2-7; 15 bases map to TRBD2. The V segment lost 6 bases and the J segment 6 bases; nucleotides outside the gene matches: 6. CDR1 WSHSY and CDR2 SAAADI come from the germline V gene. The CDR3 sequence is 15 residues long. The CDR3 sequence is CASSPGLAGGFEQYF. Here the CDR3 DNA reads TGCGCCAGCAGCCCGGGACTAGCGGGGGGCTTCGAGCAGTACTTC.

The V call is TRBV11-2, the J call TRBJ2-3; 14 bases agree with TRBD2. With V trimmed by 5 bases and J by 6 bases, 7 bases remained unmatched. The CDR3 is 16 residues long. Germline CDR1 and CDR2: SGHAT and FQNNGV. The CDR3 region has the DNA TGTGCCAGCAGCCTGGGACTAGCGGGAGATTGGGATACGCAGTATTTT. Translating gives CASSLGLAGDWDTQYF.